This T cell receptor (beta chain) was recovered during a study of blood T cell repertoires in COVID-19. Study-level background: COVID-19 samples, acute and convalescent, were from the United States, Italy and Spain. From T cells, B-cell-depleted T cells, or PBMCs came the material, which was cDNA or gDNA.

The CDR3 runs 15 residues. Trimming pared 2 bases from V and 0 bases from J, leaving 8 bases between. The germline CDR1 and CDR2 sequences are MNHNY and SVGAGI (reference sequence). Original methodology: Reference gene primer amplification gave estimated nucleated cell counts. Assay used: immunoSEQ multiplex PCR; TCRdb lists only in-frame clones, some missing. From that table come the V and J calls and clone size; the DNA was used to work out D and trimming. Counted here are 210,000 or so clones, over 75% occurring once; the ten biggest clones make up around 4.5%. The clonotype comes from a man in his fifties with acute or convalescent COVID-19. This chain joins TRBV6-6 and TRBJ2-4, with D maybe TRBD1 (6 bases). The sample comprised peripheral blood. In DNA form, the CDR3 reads TGTGCCAGCAGTTACCAGGGGATAGCCAAAAACATTCAGTACTTC. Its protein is CASSYQGIAKNIQYF.